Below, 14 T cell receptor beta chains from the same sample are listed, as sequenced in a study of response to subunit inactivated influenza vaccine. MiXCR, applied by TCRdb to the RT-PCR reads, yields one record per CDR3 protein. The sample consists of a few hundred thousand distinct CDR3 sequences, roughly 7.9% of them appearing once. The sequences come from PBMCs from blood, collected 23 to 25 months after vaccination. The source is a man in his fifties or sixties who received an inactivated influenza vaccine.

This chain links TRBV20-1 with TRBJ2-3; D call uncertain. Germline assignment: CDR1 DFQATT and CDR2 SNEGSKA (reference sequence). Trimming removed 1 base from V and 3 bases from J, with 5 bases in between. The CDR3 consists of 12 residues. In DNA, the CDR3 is TGCAGTGCTAGAGCCGATACAGATACGCAGTATTTT. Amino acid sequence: CSARADTDTQYF.

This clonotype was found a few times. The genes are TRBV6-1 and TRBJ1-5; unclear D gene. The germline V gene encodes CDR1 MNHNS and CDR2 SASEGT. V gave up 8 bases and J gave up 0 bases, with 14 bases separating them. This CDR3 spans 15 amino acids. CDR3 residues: CASGVSQYSNQPQHF. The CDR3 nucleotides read TGTGCCAGCGGCGTGTCACAATATAGCAATCAGCCCCAGCATTTT.

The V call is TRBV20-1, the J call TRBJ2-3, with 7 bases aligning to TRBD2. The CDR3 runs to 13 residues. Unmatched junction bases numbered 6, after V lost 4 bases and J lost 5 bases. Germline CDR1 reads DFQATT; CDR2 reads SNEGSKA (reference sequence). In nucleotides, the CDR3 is TGCAGTGCTAATTTGGCGGGAGAAGATACGCAGTATTTT. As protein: CSANLAGEDTQYF.

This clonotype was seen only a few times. CDR3 amino acids: CASSNRLAGGQGEQFF. CDR3 bases: TGTGCCAGCAGTAACAGACTAGCGGGAGGGCAGGGTGAGCAGTTCTTC. This chain uses TRBV6-5 with TRBJ2-1; 14 bases align to TRBD2. CDR1 is MNHEY and CDR2 is SVGAGI in the germline V gene. V shed 5 bases and J 9 bases; nucleotides not matched to a gene: 9. The CDR3 has 16 residues.

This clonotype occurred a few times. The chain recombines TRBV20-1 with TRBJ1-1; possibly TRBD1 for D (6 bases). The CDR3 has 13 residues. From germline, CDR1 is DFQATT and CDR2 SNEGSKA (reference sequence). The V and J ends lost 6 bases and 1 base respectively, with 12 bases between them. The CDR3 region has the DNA TGCAGTGCATCTGGGGGGGCGAACACTGAAGCTTTCTTT. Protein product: CSASGGANTEAFF.

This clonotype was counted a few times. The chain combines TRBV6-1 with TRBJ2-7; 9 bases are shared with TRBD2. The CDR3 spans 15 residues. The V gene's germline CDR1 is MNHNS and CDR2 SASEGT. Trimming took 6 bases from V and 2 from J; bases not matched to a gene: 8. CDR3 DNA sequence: TGTGCCAGCAGACGACTAGCGGTAGACACCTACGAGCAGTACTTC. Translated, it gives CASRRLAVDTYEQYF.

For the CDR3, the DNA is TGTGCCAGCAGTACCGGAAGGGATGAGCAGTTCTTC. Protein: CASSTGRDEQFF. The J gene is TRBJ2-1, the V gene TRBV28; D is undetermined. The CDR3 totals 12 residues. Deletions cut 5 bases from V and 8 bases from J, with 10 bases between. CDR1 is MDHEN, CDR2 SYDVKM, per germline.

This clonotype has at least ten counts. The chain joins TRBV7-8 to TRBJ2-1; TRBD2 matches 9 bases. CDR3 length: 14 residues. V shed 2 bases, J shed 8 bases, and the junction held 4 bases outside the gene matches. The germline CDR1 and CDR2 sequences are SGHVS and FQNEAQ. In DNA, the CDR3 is TGTGCCAGCAGCTTACTTCTAGCGGGATATGAGCAGTTCTTC. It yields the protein CASSLLLAGYEQFF.

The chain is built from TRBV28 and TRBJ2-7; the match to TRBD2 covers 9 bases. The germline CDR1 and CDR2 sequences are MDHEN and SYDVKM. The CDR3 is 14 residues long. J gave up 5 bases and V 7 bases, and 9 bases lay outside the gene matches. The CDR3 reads CASTPGTSIHEQYF. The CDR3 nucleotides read TGTGCCAGCACCCCCGGGACTAGCATCCACGAGCAGTACTTC.

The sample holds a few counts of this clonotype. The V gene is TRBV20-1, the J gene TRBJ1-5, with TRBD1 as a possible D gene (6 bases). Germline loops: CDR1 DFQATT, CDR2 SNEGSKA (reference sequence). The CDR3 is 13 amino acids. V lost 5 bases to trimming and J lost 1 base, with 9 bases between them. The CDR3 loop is CSARQESNQPQHF. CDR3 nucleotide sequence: TGCAGTGCTCGACAGGAGAGCAATCAGCCCCAGCATTTT.

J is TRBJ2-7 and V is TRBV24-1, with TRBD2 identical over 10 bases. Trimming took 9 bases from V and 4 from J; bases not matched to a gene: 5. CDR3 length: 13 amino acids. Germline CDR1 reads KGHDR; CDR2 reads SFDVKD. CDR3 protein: CATSASGRYEQYF. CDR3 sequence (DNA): TGTGCCACCTCGGCTAGCGGGAGATACGAGCAGTACTTC.

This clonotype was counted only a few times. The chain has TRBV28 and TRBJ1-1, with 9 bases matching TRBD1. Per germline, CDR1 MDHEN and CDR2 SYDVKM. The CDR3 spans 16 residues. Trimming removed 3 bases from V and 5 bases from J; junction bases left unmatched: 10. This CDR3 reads CASSFTYRGRGTEAFF. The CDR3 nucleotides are TGTGCCAGCAGTTTCACGTACAGGGGGCGCGGAACTGAAGCTTTCTTT.

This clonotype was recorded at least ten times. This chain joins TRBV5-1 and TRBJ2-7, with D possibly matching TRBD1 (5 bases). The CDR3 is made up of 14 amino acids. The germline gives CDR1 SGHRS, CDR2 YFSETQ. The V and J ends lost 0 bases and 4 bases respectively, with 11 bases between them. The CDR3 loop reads CASSLVPQGYEQYF. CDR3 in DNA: TGCGCCAGCAGCTTGGTACCGCAGGGTTACGAGCAGTACTTC. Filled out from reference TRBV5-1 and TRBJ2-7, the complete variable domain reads KAGVTQTPRYLIKTRGQQVTLSCSPISGHRSVSWYQQTPGQGLQFLFEYFSETQRNKGNFPGRFSGRQFSNSRSEMNVSTLELGDSALYLCASSLVPQGYEQYFGPGTRLTVT.

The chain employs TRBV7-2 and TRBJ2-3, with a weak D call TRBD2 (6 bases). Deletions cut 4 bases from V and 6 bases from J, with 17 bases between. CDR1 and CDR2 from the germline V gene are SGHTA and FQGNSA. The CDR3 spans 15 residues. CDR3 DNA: TGTGCCAGCAGCTCGTTCGGAGGGTATGTCGATACGCAGTATTTT. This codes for CASSSFGGYVDTQYF.